Presented here are 13 T cell receptor beta chains from one specimen sequenced in a study of T cell clones after liver transplantation. Here immunoSEQ multiplex PCR was the method, and the copy in TCRdb shows in-frame clones only, minus some. The sample gives more than 95,000 clones, around 83% of which show up once; 0.8% to 1% is in the top ten. The sample in question was CD4+ T cells from blood, obtained before liver transplant. These receptors originate from a human donor who received a liver transplant.

The CDR3 is CASSLDSGQPQHF. CDR3 bases: TGTGCCAGCAGCTTAGATAGTGGTCAGCCCCAGCATTTT. The V call is TRBV11-2, the J call TRBJ1-5, with D unclear. Looked up from germline, CDR1 is SGHAT and CDR2 is FQNNGV. V lost 0 bases, J lost 6 bases, and 6 bases lay in between. The CDR3 spans 13 residues. Supplemented by reference TRBV11-2 and TRBJ1-5, the full variable domain reads EAGVAQSPRYKIIEKRQSVAFWCNPISGHATLYWYQQILGQGPKLLIQFQNNGVVDDSQLPKDRFSAERLKGVDSTLKIQPAKLEDSAVYLCASSLDSGQPQHFGDGTRLSIL.

This clone appeared a few times. The V and J genes are TRBV4-1 and TRBJ1-2; 9 bases line up with TRBD1. The ends lost 0 bases at V and 8 bases at J; junction bases unmatched: 7. The CDR3 covers 15 residues. CDR1 is MGHRA and CDR2 is YSYEKL in the germline V gene. DNA of the CDR3: TGCGCCAGCAGCCAAGATATGGGACAGGGCCGCGGCTACACCTTC. Translating it yields CASSQDMGQGRGYTF.

This chain uses TRBV27 with TRBJ2-3, with TRBD2 matching 7 bases. Germline values: CDR1 MNHEY, CDR2 SMNVEV (reference sequence). This CDR3 is 16 amino acids long. Trimming took 0 bases from V and 3 from J; bases not matched to a gene: 6. For the CDR3, the DNA is TGTGCCAGCAGTTTATCCCTCGGCGGGAGTACAGATACGCAGTATTTT. Amino acid sequence: CASSLSLGGSTDTQYF.

This chain uses TRBV7-6 with TRBJ2-5; 9 nucleotides align to TRBD1. J gave up 5 bases and V 1 base, and 2 bases lay outside the gene matches. From germline, CDR1 is SGHVS and CDR2 FNYEAQ. This CDR3 region has 14 residues. The CDR3 sequence is CASSLVGTGETQYF. In DNA form, the CDR3 reads TGTGCCAGCAGCTTAGTTGGGACAGGGGAGACCCAGTACTTC.

DNA of the CDR3: TGCGCCAGCAGCCCTGACAGGTGGGAGACCCAGTACTTC. The encoded protein is CASSPDRWETQYF. This chain links TRBV4-3 with TRBJ2-5, with D perhaps TRBD1 (6 bases). The V and J ends lost 4 bases and 5 bases respectively, with 11 bases between them. Germline CDR1 is LGHNA and CDR2 is YSLEER. The CDR3 covers 13 residues.

The chain carries TRBV27 and TRBJ2-7; 8 nucleotides match TRBD2. In germline, CDR1 is MNHEY, CDR2 SMNVEV (reference sequence). The CDR3 extends over 13 amino acids. V gave up 6 bases and J gave up 4 bases; unmatched junction bases: 5. The CDR3 spells CASSPGLGYEQYF. The CDR3 coding sequence is TGTGCCAGCAGCCCGGGACTAGGTTACGAGCAGTACTTC.

The gene calls are TRBV10-2 and TRBJ2-3; D perhaps matches TRBD2 (6 bases). The V end was cut by 7 bases, the J end by 1 base, with 18 bases between. This CDR3 comprises 16 residues. The germline gives CDR1 WSHSY, CDR2 SAAADI. DNA for the CDR3: TGCGCCAGCACTCCCAGGAGGCGGGGAGGCACAGATACGCAGTATTTT. Protein: CASTPRRRGGTDTQYF.

The chain uses TRBV7-2 and TRBJ1-3; tentatively, D is TRBD1 (5 bases). Trimming cost V 4 bases and J 4 bases, with 11 bases left between them. The CDR3 length is 14 residues. Germline V gene data show CDR1 as SGHTA and CDR2 as FQGNSA. The CDR3 loop reads CASSSQGFGNTIYF. CDR3 sequence (DNA): TGTGCCAGCAGCTCTCAGGGTTTCGGAAACACCATATATTTT.

V and J are TRBV7-9 and TRBJ2-3, with 11 bases that match TRBD2. This CDR3 contains 18 residues. In germline, CDR1 is SEHNR, CDR2 FQNEAQ (reference sequence). The junction had 6 bases not matched to a gene; V was cut back by 1 base and J by 0 bases. CDR3 in amino acids: CASSLETSGGASTDTQYF. CDR3 DNA: TGTGCCAGCAGCTTAGAAACTAGCGGGGGAGCTAGCACAGATACGCAGTATTTT.

This clone was picked up a small number of times. The V gene is TRBV5-4, the J gene TRBJ2-3; D is possibly TRBD2 (5 bases). Germline lookup yields CDR1 SGHNT and CDR2 YYREEE (reference sequence). CDR3 length: 13 amino acids. V lost 4 bases to trimming and J lost 0 bases, with 6 bases between them. The CDR3 nucleotides read TGTGCCAGCAGCGGCGGGAGCACAGATACGCAGTATTTT. Amino acids: CASSGGSTDTQYF.

The J gene is TRBJ1-1, the V gene TRBV6-5; D remains unclear. CDR3 length: 13 amino acids. CDR1 and CDR2 (germline): MNHEY, SVGAGI. V was pared by 0 bases and J by 5 bases, with 7 bases between. Written as DNA, the CDR3 is TGTGCCAGCAGTTACTCGGTCGATACTGAAGCTTTCTTT. Amino acids: CASSYSVDTEAFF.

The chain uses TRBV18 and TRBJ2-2; 7 bases map to TRBD1. J gave up 3 bases and V 6 bases, and 4 bases lay outside the gene matches. The CDR3 is 14 residues long. CDR1 and CDR2 (germline): KGHSH, LQKENI. CDR3: CASSSTGHTGELFF. CDR3 in DNA: TGTGCCAGCTCGTCGACAGGGCACACCGGGGAGCTGTTTTTT.

This rearrangement joins TRBV7-7 to TRBJ2-5; D uncertain. Germline V gene lookup returns CDR1 SSHAT and CDR2 FNYEAQ (reference sequence). The CDR3 consists of 15 residues. V was pared by 4 bases and J by 2 bases, with 14 bases between. The CDR3: CASSSGRTYQETQYF. In nucleotides, the CDR3 is TGTGCCAGCAGCTCCGGACGGACGTATCAAGAGACCCAGTACTTC.